The clone carrying this TCR beta chain was counted between two and nine times. This sample stems from a study of T-cell memory formation after mild COVID-19. One entry per CDR3 protein results from TCRdb running MiXCR on the 5' RACE reads. The table lists fewer than 700,000 distinct CDR3 sequences, 15% to 20% of them singletons. This sequence was found in an adult woman who had mild COVID-19 (a few samples of this study predate the infection). Cell type and time point are not known. The specimen sequenced was PBMCs or a T cell subset sorted from them (not recorded which).

CDR3 region: CASSSPGQGFPPLHF. DNA for the CDR3: TGTGCCAGCAGTTCCCCGGGACAGGGGTTTCCACCCCTCCACTTT. The chain joins TRBV12-3 or TRBV12-4 to TRBJ1-6, with 10 bases aligning to TRBD1. The CDR3 spans 15 residues. Losses at the gene ends were 4 bases for V and 11 bases for J; bases not matched to a gene: 8.